This T cell receptor (beta chain) was retrieved from a study of beta chain features in type 1 diabetes. Study details: Sorted cells, 107,917,701 in number, were examined across all samples. Whole-study findings and limits: All four CD4+ subsets of Type 1 diabetes patients contained TCRB CDR3s that were moderately but significantly shorter. Researchers could not determine here whether HLA type influences TCRB rearrangement. The naive, central memory and Treg TCRB repertoires showed an apparent similarity that was greater among patients than among healthy donors.

This clone has a handful of counts. Its cognate antigen is unknown. Reverse transcription of all isolated RNA meant that expressed TCRB transcripts were sequenced. Repertoires were generated with immunoSEQ multiplex PCR, while TCRdb's copy carries only in-frame clones and drops some. This table has under 300,000 clones, approximately 24% appearing once. The CDR3 loop spans 12 amino acids. Trimming took off 3 bases at V and 5 bases at J, with 9 bases between the two ends. The germline V gene encodes CDR1 GTSNPN and CDR2 SVGIG (reference sequence). The gene calls are TRBV30 and TRBJ2-3; a weak D match, TRBD2 (7 bases). Source material: naive CD4+ T cells from blood. The sequence was collected from a woman aged 30 to 39 with type 1 diabetes. The CDR3 region has the DNA TGTGCCTGGAGGGGAGGGGGAGATACGCAGTATTTT. It translates to CAWRGGGDTQYF.